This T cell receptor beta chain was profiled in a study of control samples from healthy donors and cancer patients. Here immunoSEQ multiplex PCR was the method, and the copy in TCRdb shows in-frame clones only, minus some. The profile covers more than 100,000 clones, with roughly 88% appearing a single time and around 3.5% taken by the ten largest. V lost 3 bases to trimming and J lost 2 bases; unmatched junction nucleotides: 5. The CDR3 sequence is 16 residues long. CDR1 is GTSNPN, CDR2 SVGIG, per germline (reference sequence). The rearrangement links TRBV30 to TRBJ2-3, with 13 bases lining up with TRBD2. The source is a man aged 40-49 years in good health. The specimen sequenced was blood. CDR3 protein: CAWSLGLAGPTDTQYF. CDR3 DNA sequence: TGTGCCTGGAGCCTGGGACTAGCGGGGCCCACAGATACGCAGTATTTT.